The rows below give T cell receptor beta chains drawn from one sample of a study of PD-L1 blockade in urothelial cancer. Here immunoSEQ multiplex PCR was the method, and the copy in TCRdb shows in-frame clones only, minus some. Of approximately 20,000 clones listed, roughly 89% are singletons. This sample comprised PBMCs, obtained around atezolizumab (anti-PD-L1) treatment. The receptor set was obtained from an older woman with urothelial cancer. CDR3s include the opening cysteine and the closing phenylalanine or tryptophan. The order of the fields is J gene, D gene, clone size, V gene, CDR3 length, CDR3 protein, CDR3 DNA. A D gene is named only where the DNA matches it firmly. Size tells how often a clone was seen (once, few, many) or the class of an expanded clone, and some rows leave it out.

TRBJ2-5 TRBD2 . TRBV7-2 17 CASSPGLAGGVRETQYF TGTGCCAGCAGTCCAGGACTAGCGGGAGGAGTAAGGGAGACCCAGTACTTC
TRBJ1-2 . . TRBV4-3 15 CASSQDGRGSYGYTF TGCGCCAGCAGCCAAGATGGTCGAGGGAGCTATGGCTACACCTTC
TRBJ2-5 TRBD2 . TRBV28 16 CASSPRTSGPKETQYF TGTGCCAGCAGCCCTAGGACTAGCGGGCCAAAAGAGACCCAGTACTTC
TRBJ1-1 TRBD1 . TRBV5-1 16 CASSFIQGALLAEAFF TGCGCCAGCAGCTTTATACAGGGGGCGCTTCTCGCTGAAGCTTTCTTT
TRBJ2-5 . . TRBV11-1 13 CASSLVRRETQYF TGTGCCAGCAGCCTAGTCCGGAGGGAGACCCAGTACTTC
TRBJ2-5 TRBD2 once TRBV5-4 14 CASSLASGRETQYF TGTGCCAGCAGCTTGGCTAGCGGGAGAGAGACCCAGTACTTC
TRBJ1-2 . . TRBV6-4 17 CASSDSWAHLTNYGYTF TGTGCCAGCAGTGACTCGTGGGCCCACCTTACTAACTATGGCTACACCTTC
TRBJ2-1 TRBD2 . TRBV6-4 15 CASSDSRGGKSEQFF TGTGCCAGCAGTGACTCCCGGGGGGGCAAGAGTGAGCAGTTCTTC
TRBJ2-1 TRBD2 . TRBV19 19 CASSIMGLAGGHRYNEQFF TGTGCCAGTAGTATTATGGGACTAGCGGGAGGCCACCGTTACAATGAGCAGTTCTTC
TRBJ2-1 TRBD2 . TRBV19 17 CASSAPSGGSSYNEQFF TGTGCCAGTAGTGCTCCTAGCGGTGGGAGCTCCTACAATGAGCAGTTCTTC
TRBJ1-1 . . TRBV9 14 CASSPSQVYTEAFF TGTGCCAGCAGCCCGAGTCAGGTTTACACTGAAGCTTTCTTT
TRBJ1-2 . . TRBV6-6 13 CASSYGSGEGYTF TGTGCCAGCAGTTACGGGTCCGGAGAAGGCTACACCTTC
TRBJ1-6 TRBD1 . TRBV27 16 CASSPWDSLVYSPLHF TGTGCCAGCAGTCCTTGGGACAGTTTAGTCTATTCACCCCTCCACTTT
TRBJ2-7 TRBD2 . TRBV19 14 CAGGGLAGTYEQYF TGTGCCGGGGGGGGACTAGCGGGAACCTACGAGCAGTACTTC
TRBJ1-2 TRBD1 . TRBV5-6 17 CASSHPPPTGGRYGYTF TGTGCCAGCAGCCATCCTCCTCCGACAGGGGGAAGATATGGCTACACCTTC
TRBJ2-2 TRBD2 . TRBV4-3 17 CASSRVAGGPGSGELFF TGCGCCAGCAGCCGCGTAGCGGGAGGGCCGGGGAGCGGGGAGCTGTTTTTT
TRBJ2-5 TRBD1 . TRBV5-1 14 CASSIGTGQETQYF TGCGCCAGCAGCATAGGGACAGGCCAAGAGACCCAGTACTTC
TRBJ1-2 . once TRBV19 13 CATLPGGVDGYTF TGTGCCACTCTACCGGGGGGTGTAGATGGCTACACCTTC
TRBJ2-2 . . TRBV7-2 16 CASSSPPRGGTGELFF TGTGCCAGCAGCTCGCCCCCCCGAGGGGGCACCGGGGAGCTGTTTTTT
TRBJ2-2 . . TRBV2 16 CASSPRGGRDGGELFF TGTGCCAGCAGTCCCCGAGGAGGGAGAGACGGCGGGGAGCTGTTTTTT
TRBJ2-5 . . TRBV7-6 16 CASSPHGDIPGETQYF TGTGCCAGCAGCCCCCACGGGGACATACCCGGGGAGACCCAGTACTTC
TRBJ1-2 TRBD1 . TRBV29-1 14 CSADGSGGVSGYTF TGCAGCGCTGACGGTTCAGGGGGCGTTTCTGGCTACACCTTC
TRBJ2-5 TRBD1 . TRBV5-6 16 CASSLAGQAGQETQYF TGTGCCAGCAGCTTGGCGGGACAGGCCGGCCAAGAGACCCAGTACTTC